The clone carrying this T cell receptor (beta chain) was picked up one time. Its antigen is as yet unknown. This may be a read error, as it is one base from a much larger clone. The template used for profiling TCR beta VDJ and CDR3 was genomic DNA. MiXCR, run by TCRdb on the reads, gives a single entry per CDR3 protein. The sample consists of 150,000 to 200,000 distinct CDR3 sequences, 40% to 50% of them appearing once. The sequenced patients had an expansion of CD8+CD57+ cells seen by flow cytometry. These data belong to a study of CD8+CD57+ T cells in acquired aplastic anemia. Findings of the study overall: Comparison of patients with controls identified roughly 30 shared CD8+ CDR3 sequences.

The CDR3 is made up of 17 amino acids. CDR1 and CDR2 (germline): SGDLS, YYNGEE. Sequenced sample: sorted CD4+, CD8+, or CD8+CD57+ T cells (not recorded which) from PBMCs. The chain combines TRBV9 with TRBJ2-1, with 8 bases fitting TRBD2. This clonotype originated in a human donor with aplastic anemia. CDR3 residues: CASTVGEAGVSNNEQFF. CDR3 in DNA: TGTGCCAGCACCGTAGGGGAAGCGGGAGTTTCCAACAATGAGCAGTTCTTC.